A single sample gave rise to the 19 T cell receptor beta chains below, sequenced in a study of blood T cell repertoires in COVID-19. Some clones are missing from TCRdb's copy, which holds only in-frame ones; the method was immunoSEQ multiplex PCR. The sample lists some 65,000 clones; more than 75% were seen once. Sequences were obtained from peripheral blood. These receptors were obtained from a man aged 40-49 years with COVID-19, enrolled during active disease.

The V gene is TRBV5-8, the J gene TRBJ1-5; perhaps TRBD1 as D (5 bases). Trimming removed 0 bases at V and 6 bases at J, with 10 bases between. CDR1 SGHTS and CDR2 YDEGEE come from the germline V gene. The CDR3 is 14 amino acids. The chain's CDR3 is CASSLERGGQPQHF. The CDR3 DNA reads as TGTGCCAGCAGCTTGGAAAGGGGTGGTCAGCCCCAGCATTTT.

The sample holds a few counts of this clone. The chain has TRBV6-6 and TRBJ2-7, with 15 bases matching TRBD2. Germline V lookup: CDR1 MNHNY, CDR2 SVGAGI (reference sequence). The CDR3 is 18 residues long. The junction had 9 bases not matched to a gene; V was cut back by 5 bases and J by 1 base. This chain's CDR3 is CASSPMGTSGGQSYEQYF. The CDR3 DNA reads TGTGCCAGCAGTCCCATGGGGACTAGCGGGGGGCAGTCCTACGAGCAGTACTTC.

The chain is built from TRBV27 and TRBJ2-7; 7 nucleotides line up with TRBD1. This CDR3 is built from 16 residues. With 5 bases clipped from V and 7 bases from J, the junction kept 17 bases outside the gene matches. Germline CDR1 MNHEY, CDR2 SMNVEV (reference sequence). The CDR3 bases are TGTGCCAGCAGTCTAACGCCTGGGACAGAGGTGAGGGAGCAGTACTTC. As protein: CASSLTPGTEVREQYF.

This sequence joins TRBV19 and TRBJ1-5; TRBD1 might be the D (6 bases). The V gene's germline CDR1 is LNHDA and CDR2 SQIVND (reference sequence). This CDR3 is 16 amino acids long. Deletions cut 3 bases from V and 3 bases from J, with 15 bases between. The CDR3 nucleotides read TGTGCCAGTAGTATTTGGGCAGGGGCCGACAATCAGCCCCAGCATTTT. This translates into CASSIWAGADNQPQHF.

This clone was counted a few times. The V and J genes are TRBV10-1 and TRBJ1-1; no clear D. This CDR3 spans 13 amino acids. Between the trimmed V and J ends, which lost 1 base and 12 bases, there was a span of 15 bases. Germline V gene sequence: CDR1 WNHNN, CDR2 SYGVQD (reference sequence). The CDR3 DNA reads TGCGCCAGCAGTGAGTATAAGGTGGGCCGGACTTTCTTT. It yields the protein CASSEYKVGRTFF.

J is TRBJ2-5 and V is TRBV9; 9 nucleotides line up with TRBD2. The CDR3 is 17 amino acids. CDR1 is SGDLS, CDR2 YYNGEE, per germline. V lost 0 bases, J lost 3 bases, and 9 bases stayed unmatched. The CDR3 loop reads CASSVGVGGGAEETQYF. The CDR3 DNA is TGTGCCAGCAGCGTAGGGGTTGGCGGGGGGGCCGAAGAGACCCAGTACTTC.

The rearrangement joins TRBV30 to TRBJ1-5, with 9 bases aligning to TRBD1. From germline, CDR1 is GTSNPN and CDR2 SVGIG (reference sequence). The ends lost 3 bases at V and 3 bases at J; junction bases unmatched: 6. This CDR3 has 15 amino acids. DNA of the CDR3: TGTGCCTGGAGCATACAGGGGGCGCACAATCAGCCCCAGCATTTT. This encodes CAWSIQGAHNQPQHF.

The gene calls are TRBV28 and TRBJ1-1; perhaps TRBD1 as D (6 bases). V lost 8 bases and J lost 1, with 17 bases in between. Germline values: CDR1 MDHEN, CDR2 SYDVKM. The CDR3 spans 15 residues. The CDR3 DNA follows: TGTGCCAGCCGGGGGGCAAGGGCGGGGAACACTGAAGCTTTCTTT. Translation: CASRGARAGNTEAFF. Complete variable domain (other parts from reference TRBV28 and TRBJ1-1): DVKVTQSSRYLVKRTGEKVFLECVQDMDHENMFWYRQDPGLGLRLIYFSYDVKMKEKGDIPEGYSVSREKKERFSLILESASTNQTSMYLCASRGARAGNTEAFFGQGTRLTVV.

The J gene is TRBJ2-5, the V gene TRBV7-6; TRBD1 might be the D (5 bases). V was clipped by 6 bases and J by 0 bases, with 14 bases between them. This CDR3 has 15 residues. Germline lookup yields CDR1 SGHVS and CDR2 FNYEAQ. CDR3 DNA: TGTGCCAGCAGGTCGACAGCAAGTAACCAAGAGACCCAGTACTTC. It yields the protein CASRSTASNQETQYF.

The chain joins TRBV6-5 to TRBJ1-5; D gene uncertain. Trimming left V 6 bases short and J 3 bases short, with 6 bases between. Germline V gives CDR1 MNHEY, CDR2 SVGAGI. This CDR3 has 12 residues. The CDR3 region is CASSPSNQPQHF. CDR3 coding DNA: TGTGCCAGCAGCCCGTCCAATCAGCCCCAGCATTTT.

This clone was detected only once. V and J are TRBV2 and TRBJ2-1, with D perhaps TRBD2 (6 bases). CDR3 length: 11 amino acids. Germline-derived CDR1 and CDR2 are SNHLY and FYNNEI. V dropped 3 bases and J dropped 13 bases, with 10 bases sitting between them. DNA of the CDR3: TGTGCCAGCAGTGACAGGGAGGTTCAGTTCTTC. Its protein is CASSDREVQFF.

This chain uses TRBV5-6 with TRBJ1-1, with D perhaps matching TRBD1 (5 bases). V lost 0 bases and J 0 bases, leaving 12 bases between the germline ends. The germline gives CDR1 SGHDT, CDR2 YYEEEE. This CDR3 is 16 amino acids long. For the CDR3, the DNA is TGTGCCAGCAGCTTGGTTGGGGCAGAGGTGAACACTGAAGCTTTCTTT. Its protein product is CASSLVGAEVNTEAFF.

This chain uses TRBV7-2 with TRBJ2-7; possibly TRBD1 for D (5 bases). The germline V gene has CDR1 SGHTA and CDR2 FQGNSA. There are 15 residues in the CDR3. Trimming stripped 0 bases from V and 0 bases from J, with 9 bases between. DNA of the CDR3: TGTGCCAGCAGCTTAGCGCAGGGCTTCTCCTACGAGCAGTACTTC. Residues: CASSLAQGFSYEQYF. The full variable domain, completed using reference TRBV7-2 and TRBJ2-7, is GAGVSQSPSNKVTEKGKDVELRCDPISGHTALYWYRQSLGQGLEFLIYFQGNSAPDKSGLPSDRFSAERTGGSVSTLTIQRTQQEDSAVYLCASSLAQGFSYEQYFGPGTRLTVT.

The chain couples TRBV7-9 to TRBJ2-1; D gene uncertain. CDR1 is SEHNR, CDR2 FQNEAQ, per germline (reference sequence). The CDR3 extends over 14 amino acids. V was pared by 4 bases and J by 8 bases, with 15 bases between. CDR3 amino acids: CASSYTGVADEQFF. CDR3 nucleotides: TGTGCCAGCAGCTATACCGGAGTCGCAGATGAGCAGTTCTTC.

The chain combines TRBV3-1 (or the pseudogene TRBV3-2) with TRBJ1-5; D is uncertain. The V gene lost 4 bases and the J gene lost 3 bases, with 10 bases spanning the gap. The CDR3 loop spans 14 amino acids. Per the germline V gene, CDR1 is LGHDT and CDR2 is YNNKEL (reference sequence). In DNA, the CDR3 is TGTGCCAGCAGCCCCGGGGTCTACAATCAGCCCCAGCATTTT. Translated: CASSPGVYNQPQHF.

This clone was found a few times. V usage is TRBV5-1 and J usage is TRBJ1-2, with D possibly being TRBD1 (5 bases). Trimming took 0 bases from V and 5 from J, leaving 14 bases between them. CDR3 length: 15 residues. Germline V CDR1 and CDR2: SGHRS, YFSETQ. The CDR3 here is CASSLDPGRGYGYTF. The CDR3 DNA sequence: TGCGCCAGCAGCTTGGACCCGGGGCGGGGATATGGCTACACCTTC.

This chain links TRBV12-3 or TRBV12-4 with TRBJ1-1, with a weak D call TRBD1 (5 bases). V lost 7 bases to trimming and J lost 3 bases, with 12 bases between them. The CDR3 has 13 residues. The CDR3 sequence: CASTNQGDTEAFF. CDR3 in DNA: TGTGCCAGCACTAACCAAGGGGACACTGAAGCTTTCTTT.

The chain joins TRBV15 to TRBJ1-2; no clear D. The CDR3 sequence is 12 residues long. The ends were cut back, 8 bases at V and 7 bases at J, with 14 bases in the middle. Germline V CDR1 and CDR2: LNHNV, YYDKDF (reference sequence). The CDR3 here is CATSRGPFGYTF. The CDR3 DNA sequence: TGTGCCACCTCTCGAGGTCCGTTTGGCTACACCTTC.

The V call is TRBV4-1, the J call TRBJ1-1, with D possibly TRBD1 on 6 matching bases. The V end lost 1 base, the J end lost 0 bases, and 12 bases lay between the germline ends. Germline V lookup: CDR1 MGHRA, CDR2 YSYEKL. The CDR3 is 16 residues long. The CDR3 sequence: CASSQGVTGLNTEAFF. Here the CDR3 DNA reads TGCGCCAGCAGCCAAGGGGTGACAGGACTGAACACTGAAGCTTTCTTT.